These T cell receptor beta chains were read from a single sample in a study of blood T cell repertoires in COVID-19. The protocol was immunoSEQ multiplex PCR, while the TCRdb copy is restricted to in-frame clones and leaves out a portion. This table has 35,000 to 45,000 clones, about 75% appearing once. Sequencing was carried out using peripheral blood. The receptors originated from an older man with active or convalescent COVID-19. Each CDR3 is given with its conserved first and last residue. D genes are given only for firm matches. For some rows the clone size is stated as once, few or many, or as a class when expanded; others skip it.

V gene	J gene	clone size	D gene	CDR3 DNA	CDR3 protein
TRBV10-3	TRBJ2-3	once	TRBD2	TGTGCCAGCATGACTAGCGGGGGGGAAGATACGCAGTATTTT	CASMTSGGEDTQYF
TRBV7-9	TRBJ1-6	.	TRBD1	TGTGCCAGCAGCTTCCAGACAGGGGGGAATTCACCCCTCCACTTT	CASSFQTGGNSPLHF
TRBV5-1	TRBJ2-2	.	.	TGCGCCAGCAGCTCCTCCGCTAGTACCGGGGAGCTGTTTTTT	CASSSSASTGELFF
TRBV5-4	TRBJ2-7	few	.	TGTGCCAGTCGGCCTACAGGGCCCCTCTCCTACGAGCAGTACTTC	CASRPTGPLSYEQYF
TRBV2	TRBJ1-4	.	.	TGTGCCAGCAGTGAACGGCAGGGAGGGGAAAAACTGTTTTTT	CASSERQGGEKLFF
TRBV4-2	TRBJ1-4	.	.	TGTGCCAGCAGCCAAGGACGGGACGGGCAGGGGGAAAAACTGTTTTTT	CASSQGRDGQGEKLFF
TRBV6-6	TRBJ2-7	.	.	TGTGCCAGCGGGGGGGCCTACTACGAGCAGTACTTC	CASGGAYYEQYF
TRBV4-2	TRBJ2-3	once	.	TGTGCCAGCAGCCAAGAGACCCCTGGGCGCCATTTT	CASSQETPGRHF
TRBV5-4	TRBJ1-1	once	.	TGTGCCAGCAGCTCCTATGGGAACACTGAAGCTTTCTTT	CASSSYGNTEAFF
TRBV5-1	TRBJ2-7	.	TRBD2	TGCGCCAGCATGTTAGGTAGCGGGGTATACGAGCAGTACTTC	CASMLGSGVYEQYF
TRBV6-1	TRBJ2-7	.	TRBD2	TGTGCCAGCAGTGAAGCCTGGGAGGGGTACGCCGAGCAGTACTTC	CASSEAWEGYAEQYF
TRBV9	TRBJ1-2	.	TRBD1	TGTGCCAGCAGCGCCTCACGCACTGGGGACAGCCGAGCGGGTAACTATGGCTACACCTTC	CASSASRTGDSRAGNYGYTF
TRBV28	TRBJ1-6	.	.	TGTGCCAGCAGTCGGAGTTTTAATTCACCCCTCCACTTT	CASSRSFNSPLHF
TRBV30	TRBJ2-3	.	.	TGTGCCTGGACAGGGATTGATACGCAGTATTTT	CAWTGIDTQYF
TRBV6-5	TRBJ2-6	.	.	TGTGCCAGCAGTTACATGGACAGCTCTGGGGCCAACGTCCTGACTTTC	CASSYMDSSGANVLTF
TRBV29-1	TRBJ2-7	.	TRBD1	TGCAGCGTACGAGGACAGGGTAACGAGCAGTACTTC	CSVRGQGNEQYF
TRBV29-1	TRBJ1-4	once	.	TGCAGCGTTGTTAAAAATGAAAAACTGTTTTTT	CSVVKNEKLFF
TRBV6-4	TRBJ1-2	.	TRBD1	TGTGCCAGCAGTGCGCAAAAACAGGGGGACTATGGCTACACCTTC	CASSAQKQGDYGYTF
TRBV5-1	TRBJ1-2	.	.	TGCGCCAGCACCAAGGGACGGGAGGACTACACCTTC	CASTKGREDYTF
TRBV4-1	TRBJ2-2	.	.	TGCGCCAGCAGCCAACCACTACGATCCACCGGGGAGCTGTTTTTT	CASSQPLRSTGELFF
TRBV6-5	TRBJ2-1	.	.	TGTGCCAGCAGTTCATCCCCCGGGGTCTCCTACAATGAGCAGTTCTTC	CASSSSPGVSYNEQFF
TRBV9	TRBJ2-1	.	.	TGTGCCAGCAGCCTAGCACATACTAACAATGAGCAGTTCTTC	CASSLAHTNNEQFF
TRBV5-4	TRBJ1-6	.	.	TGTGCCAGCAGCCTTGGAGGGGCTTGGAGTTATTCACCCCTCCACTTT	CASSLGGAWSYSPLHF
TRBV28	TRBJ2-4	.	.	TGTGCCAGCCAAGACTGGAGTTTAGCCAAAAACATTCAGTACTTC	CASQDWSLAKNIQYF
TRBV29-1	TRBJ1-1	few	TRBD1	TGCAGCGTACAGGGGGTTAGCACTGAAGCTTTCTTT	CSVQGVSTEAFF
TRBV29-1	TRBJ2-6	few	TRBD1	TGCAGCGTTGAAGGTCGCGGGACAGGGGTCCCTGGGGCCAACGTCCTGACTTTC	CSVEGRGTGVPGANVLTF
TRBV30	TRBJ2-5	.	TRBD2	TGTGCCTGGAGGCAAAACTCCTGGACTAGCTTAGGGACCCAGTACTTC	CAWRQNSWTSLGTQYF
TRBV5-1	TRBJ2-5	.	TRBD1	TGCGCCAGCAGCTCTCCGGGACAGTGGAACGTGTTAGAGACCCAGTACTTC	CASSSPGQWNVLETQYF
TRBV13	TRBJ1-1	once	.	TGTGCCAGCAGCTTAATTACAGCGAACACTGAAGCTTTCTTT	CASSLITANTEAFF
TRBV5-1	TRBJ1-2	.	TRBD1	TGCGCCAGCAGTCCGGGACAGGGGCTTTCCCCGGCCTATGGCTACACCTTC	CASSPGQGLSPAYGYTF
TRBV20-1	TRBJ2-7	.	.	TGCAGTTCCTTGCTAGCCTACGAGCAGTACTTC	CSSLLAYEQYF
TRBV5-1	TRBJ1-1	.	TRBD1	TGCGCCAGCAGCGGGGGACAGGGTTTAGCTGAAGCTTTCTTT	CASSGGQGLAEAFF
TRBV5-4	TRBJ1-1	few	TRBD1	TGTGCCAGCCAAGGGACAGGGCCTACGAACACTGAAGCTTTCTTT	CASQGTGPTNTEAFF
TRBV2	TRBJ1-5	once	TRBD1	TGTGCCAGCAGTAGGGTGACAGGGGGCTTTCAGCCCCAGCATTTT	CASSRVTGGFQPQHF
TRBV18	TRBJ2-5	.	.	TGTGCCAGCTCACCGAGAAGACTAGGAACGGAGACCCAGTACTTC	CASSPRRLGTETQYF
TRBV28	TRBJ2-2	once	TRBD1	TGTGCCAGCAGCAAGTATACAGGGGCCAACACCGGGGAGCTGTTTTTT	CASSKYTGANTGELFF
TRBV9	TRBJ2-2	.	.	TGTGCCAGCACTTCTGGGCCCACCACCGGGGAGCTGTTTTTT	CASTSGPTTGELFF